This T cell receptor beta chain emerged from a study of beta chain features in type 1 diabetes. General study results and limits: All four CD4+ subsets from Type 1 diabetes patients carried moderately but significantly shorter TCRB CDR3s.

Remarks on this clone: Its target is not known.

The isolated RNA, all of it, was reverse transcribed, so expressed TCRB transcripts were what got sequenced. Clones were sequenced by immunoSEQ multiplex PCR, and TCRdb holds only the in-frame ones, with some missing. The data contain about 390,000 clones, 8.5% to 10% of them singletons. The J segment lost 12 bases and the V segment lost 10 bases, leaving 17 bases of the junction unmatched. Germline V gives CDR1 MNHNY, CDR2 SVGAGI (reference sequence). The CDR3 has 14 residues. Specimen: central memory CD4+ T cells from blood. This TCR derives from a man younger than 40 with type 1 diabetes. The genes are TRBV6-6 and TRBJ2-2; TRBD1 matches at 7 bases. CDR3 in DNA: TGTGCCATCCGAGTGCTCAGATCGACAGGGAAGCTGTTTTTT. It yields the protein CAIRVLRSTGKLFF.